This T cell receptor (beta chain) was documented in a study of blood T cells in healthy people across ages. General study points: The CMV status of each donor remained undetermined, and this could have confounded shifts in expanded clonotypes.

As to this clonotype: The antigen is unknown. In this CDR3 the conserved last residue, phenylalanine or tryptophan, is missing, so a read error is likely.

The second PCR ran about 6 to 12 cycles with a sample-barcoded 5' primer and J-beta primers. Each TCR beta cDNA got a 12-nucleotide random molecular identifier. Each single sample gave us at least 2.5 million CDR3-containing paired-end reads. TCRdb recomputed calls from the 5' RACE reads with MiXCR, one row per CDR3 protein. Of around 870,000 distinct CDR3 sequences listed, around 28% were seen once; the top ten hold around 15%. The CDR3 is made up of 13 amino acids. Aged roughly 6 to 95, donors were systemically healthy Caucasians from Russia. The source is a woman of 80 years or more in good health. V gene TRBV12-3 or TRBV12-4 combines with J gene TRBJ2-3, with D uncertain. Sequencing used blood. The CDR3 region has the DNA TGTGCCAGCAGTTTATTGAGCACAGATGCGCAGTATTCT. Protein sequence: CASSLLSTDAQYS.